A selection of T cell receptor beta chains follows, all from one sample in a study of blood T cell repertoires in COVID-19. Sequenced by immunoSEQ multiplex PCR; TCRdb stores in-frame clones only, minus some. This sample has around 170,000 clones, with roughly 82% found just once. The sequenced sample consisted of PBMCs or T cells enriched from blood (not recorded which). These receptors all come from a woman in her thirties who had recovered from COVID-19. Each CDR3 is given with its conserved first and last residue. Fields, in order: V gene, J gene, CDR3 protein.

V gene: TRBV7-9; J gene: TRBJ2-2; CDR3 protein: CASSETGTAKAGELFF
V gene: TRBV5-1; J gene: TRBJ2-3; CDR3 protein: CASSFSSGADTQYF
V gene: TRBV5-1; J gene: TRBJ2-5; CDR3 protein: CASSLGTDQETQYF
V gene: TRBV5-6; J gene: TRBJ2-4; CDR3 protein: CASSLGSDIQYF
V gene: TRBV9; J gene: TRBJ2-1; CDR3 protein: CASSGTGVPYNEQFF
V gene: TRBV13; J gene: TRBJ2-1; CDR3 protein: CASSLLSEQFF
V gene: TRBV5-1; J gene: TRBJ2-2; CDR3 protein: CASSLELAGVAGELFF
V gene: TRBV7-9; J gene: TRBJ2-5; CDR3 protein: CASSTRGTVFETQYF
V gene: TRBV24-1; J gene: TRBJ1-3; CDR3 protein: CATGDRSAGNTIYF
V gene: TRBV2; J gene: TRBJ2-7; CDR3 protein: CASRTDRASYEQYF
V gene: TRBV3-1/TRBV3-2; J gene: TRBJ1-2; CDR3 protein: CASSQELAAGTAYGYTF
V gene: TRBV6-5; J gene: TRBJ2-2; CDR3 protein: CASSYSGRGLSGELFF
V gene: TRBV28; J gene: TRBJ1-2; CDR3 protein: CASSVTGGTYGYTF
V gene: TRBV6-5; J gene: TRBJ2-7; CDR3 protein: CASSRERSEQYF
V gene: TRBV13; J gene: TRBJ2-7; CDR3 protein: CASSPAREGEQYF
V gene: TRBV6-4; J gene: TRBJ2-7; CDR3 protein: CASASGRAFSYEQYF
V gene: TRBV14; J gene: TRBJ1-2; CDR3 protein: CASSQDRWIGGADGYTF
V gene: TRBV20-1; J gene: TRBJ2-3; CDR3 protein: CAGLAFDTQYF
V gene: TRBV28; J gene: TRBJ1-3; CDR3 protein: CASQPRRNTIYF
V gene: TRBV28; J gene: TRBJ1-3; CDR3 protein: CASSQLKSGPYRGNTIYF
V gene: TRBV27; J gene: TRBJ1-5; CDR3 protein: CASRSFGVGVGNQPQHF
V gene: TRBV19; J gene: TRBJ2-1; CDR3 protein: CASSRHQDNEQFF
V gene: TRBV23-1; J gene: TRBJ1-2; CDR3 protein: CASSPASRSSYTF
V gene: TRBV24-1; J gene: TRBJ2-3; CDR3 protein: CATSDTGMSTDTQYF
V gene: TRBV7-9; J gene: TRBJ2-7; CDR3 protein: CASSPGGTGDHYEQYF
V gene: TRBV19; J gene: TRBJ2-1; CDR3 protein: CASSSTSGTETYNEQFF
V gene: TRBV4-2; J gene: TRBJ1-4; CDR3 protein: CASSQGGELLMNNRLFF
V gene: TRBV5-5; J gene: TRBJ2-7; CDR3 protein: CASSSRTGEYGEQYF
V gene: TRBV11-3; J gene: TRBJ2-1; CDR3 protein: CASSFKASPGGPFPYNEQFF
V gene: TRBV5-1; J gene: TRBJ2-3; CDR3 protein: CASSLIGLAEPSGTDTQYF
V gene: TRBV11-2; J gene: TRBJ2-2; CDR3 protein: CASSSSWSGELFF
V gene: TRBV5-8; J gene: TRBJ2-5; CDR3 protein: CASSPLMGLQETQYF
V gene: TRBV11-3; J gene: TRBJ1-1; CDR3 protein: CASSLQINTEAFF
V gene: TRBV18; J gene: TRBJ1-5; CDR3 protein: CASSPRGKGSNQPQHF
V gene: TRBV11-2; J gene: TRBJ2-5; CDR3 protein: CASRWAGEEETQYF
V gene: TRBV21-1; J gene: TRBJ2-1; CDR3 protein: CASSKVRTSGRTNYNEQFF
V gene: TRBV13; J gene: TRBJ2-3; CDR3 protein: CASSLDNSGNTDTQYF
V gene: TRBV5-5; J gene: TRBJ2-1; CDR3 protein: CASVNWEDEQFF
V gene: TRBV5-1; J gene: TRBJ2-7; CDR3 protein: CASSPIGQPYEQYF
V gene: TRBV11-3; J gene: TRBJ1-1; CDR3 protein: CASSPSTGRMNTEAFF
V gene: TRBV3-1/TRBV3-2; J gene: TRBJ2-7; CDR3 protein: CASSQGMGGSMF
V gene: TRBV19; J gene: TRBJ2-7; CDR3 protein: CASSLGSQYGQYF
V gene: TRBV28; J gene: TRBJ2-1; CDR3 protein: CASTGWNQDEQFF
V gene: TRBV5-6; J gene: TRBJ2-7; CDR3 protein: CASSLDQGESYEQYF
V gene: TRBV3-1/TRBV3-2; J gene: TRBJ2-2; CDR3 protein: CASSQGSANTGELFF
V gene: TRBV2; J gene: TRBJ1-1; CDR3 protein: CASRPTGNTEAFF